This TCR beta chain appears in the sequencing data of a study of post-analysis software for immune sequencing data. Carried by the TCR beta cDNA libraries were unique molecular identifiers. With about 1 to 11 million T cells as the source, a few hundred thousand cDNA molecules resulted. TCRdb re-analysed the PCR reads in MiXCR, keeping a single row per CDR3 protein. The data show 740,000 or so distinct CDR3 sequences, roughly 50% seen once. Germline V gene sequence: CDR1 KGHSH, CDR2 LQKENI. This CDR3 is built from 13 residues. V was pared by 10 bases and J by 6 bases, with 6 bases of the junction left unmatched. This clonotype was seen only once. What it binds is not known. Findings and caveats of the study: About five TRBV segments, including TRBV5-6, TRBV5-1 and TRBV20-1, were more frequent in patients than controls. Multiple sclerosis was associated with a significant reduction in normalized Chao1 diversity relative to controls.

Sequencing was performed on blood. This receptor was taken from a girl between 5 and 17 years old with multiple sclerosis. The chain has TRBV18 and TRBJ2-3; 11 bases are shared with TRBD2. The CDR3 spells CATELAGVDTQYF. CDR3 DNA: TGTGCCACCGAACTAGCGGGAGTGGATACGCAGTATTTT.